This TCR beta chain was recorded in a study of shared clonotypes between healthy human individuals. Overall study context: Two women and a few men aged 18 to 49 served as donors.

V was trimmed by 3 bases and J by 5 bases, leaving 13 bases between them. The CDR3 consists of 14 residues. Per the germline V gene, CDR1 is LNHDA and CDR2 is SQIVND (reference sequence). A single count supports this clone. Its antigen is currently unknown. Sequencing used immunoSEQ multiplex PCR; TCRdb keeps in-frame clones, though not all of them. The sample lists hundreds of thousands of clones; about 74% were seen once. Findings and limits, study-wide: Blood was the sole source, and tissue repertoires probably differ.

The sequence was obtained from a woman aged 25 to 39 in good health. Sequenced input: memory CD4+ T cells sorted from blood. Subset of the sample: CD45RA-negative fraction. This chain connects TRBV19 to TRBJ1-2; no firm D call. CDR3 DNA: TGTGCCAGTAGTATTCTGGACGGAGAGTATGGCTACACCTTC. It translates to CASSILDGEYGYTF. The full variable domain, its missing parts supplied by reference TRBV19 and TRBJ1-2, is DGGITQSPKYLFRKEGQNVTLSCEQNLNHDAMYWYRQDPGQGLRLIYYSQIVNDFQKGDIAEGYSVSREKKESFPLTVTSAQKNPTAFYLCASSILDGEYGYTFGSGTRLTVV.